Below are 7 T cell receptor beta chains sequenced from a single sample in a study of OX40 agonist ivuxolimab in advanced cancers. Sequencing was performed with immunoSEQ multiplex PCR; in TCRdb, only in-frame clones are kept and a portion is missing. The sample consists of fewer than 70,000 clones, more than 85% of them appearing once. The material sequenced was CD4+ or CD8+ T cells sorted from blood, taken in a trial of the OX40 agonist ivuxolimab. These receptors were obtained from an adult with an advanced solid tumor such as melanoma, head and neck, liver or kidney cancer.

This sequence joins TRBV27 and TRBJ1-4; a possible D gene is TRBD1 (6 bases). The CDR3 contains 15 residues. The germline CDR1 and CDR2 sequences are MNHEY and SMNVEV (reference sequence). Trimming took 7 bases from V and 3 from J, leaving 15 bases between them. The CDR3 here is CASTFLGAANEKLFF. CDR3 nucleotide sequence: TGTGCCAGCACTTTCTTGGGGGCAGCTAATGAAAAACTGTTTTTT.

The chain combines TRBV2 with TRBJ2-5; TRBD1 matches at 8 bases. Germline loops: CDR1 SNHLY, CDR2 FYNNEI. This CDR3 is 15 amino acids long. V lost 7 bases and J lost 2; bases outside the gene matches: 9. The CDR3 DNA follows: TGTGCCAGCATTTTAGGGCAGGGGGCGCAAGAGACCCAGTACTTC. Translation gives CASILGQGAQETQYF.

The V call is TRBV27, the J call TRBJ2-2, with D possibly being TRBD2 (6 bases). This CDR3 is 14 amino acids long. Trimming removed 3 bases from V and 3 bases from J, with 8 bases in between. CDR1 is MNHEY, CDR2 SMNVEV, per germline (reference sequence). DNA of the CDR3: TGTGCCAGCAGTTTGTGGGGGGACACCGGGGAGCTGTTTTTT. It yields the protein CASSLWGDTGELFF.

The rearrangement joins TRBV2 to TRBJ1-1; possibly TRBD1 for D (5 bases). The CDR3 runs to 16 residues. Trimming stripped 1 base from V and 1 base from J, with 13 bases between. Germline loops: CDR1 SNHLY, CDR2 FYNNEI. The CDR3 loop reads CASSEDSRGGNTEAFF. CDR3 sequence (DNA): TGTGCCAGCAGTGAAGACTCGCGCGGGGGGAACACTGAAGCTTTCTTT.

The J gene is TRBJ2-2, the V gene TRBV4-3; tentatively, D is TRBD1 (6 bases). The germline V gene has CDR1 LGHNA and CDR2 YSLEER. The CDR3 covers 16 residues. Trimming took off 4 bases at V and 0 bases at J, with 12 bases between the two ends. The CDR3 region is CASSLNRATNTGELFF. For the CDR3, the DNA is TGCGCCAGCAGCCTTAACAGGGCGACGAACACCGGGGAGCTGTTTTTT.

CDR3 in amino acids: CASSQGQGWDTEAFF. The CDR3 DNA sequence: TGCGCCAGCAGCCAAGGACAGGGGTGGGACACTGAAGCTTTCTTT. The chain couples TRBV4-1 to TRBJ1-1, with TRBD1 identical over 8 bases. The germline V gene encodes CDR1 MGHRA and CDR2 YSYEKL. This CDR3 contains 15 residues. The ends lost 1 base at V and 3 bases at J; junction bases unmatched: 4.

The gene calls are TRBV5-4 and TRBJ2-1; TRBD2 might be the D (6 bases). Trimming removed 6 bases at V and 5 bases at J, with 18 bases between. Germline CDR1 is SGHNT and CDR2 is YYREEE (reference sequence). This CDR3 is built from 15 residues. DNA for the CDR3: TGTGCCAGCACCGTTAGCGAGCGGGCTCACAATGAGCAGTTCTTC. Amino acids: CASTVSERAHNEQFF.